Listed below are T cell receptor beta chains from one sample, sequenced in a study of T cells in Graves' hyperthyroidism and ophthalmopathy. TCRdb used MiXCR to reprocess the multiplex PCR reads, holding one entry per CDR3 protein. The sample consists of around 340,000 distinct CDR3 sequences, about 21% of them appearing once. Sequenced material: blood. These receptors all come from a woman aged 45-65 years with Graves' hyperthyroidism. Each CDR3 is given with its conserved first and last residue. Fields, in order: J gene, D gene, V gene, clone size, CDR3 DNA, CDR3 protein. The D gene is left open where the match is weak. Not all rows give a size; the values are once, few, many and, for expanded clones, a class.

TRBJ2-7 | TRBD1 | TRBV2 | . | TGTGCCAGCAGTGAAGTGTCAGGGGGAAGGTACGAGCAGTACTTC | CASSEVSGGRYEQYF
TRBJ1-1 | TRBD1 | TRBV9 | . | TGTGCCAGCAGCCCAGGGACAGGCTACATGAACACTGAAGCTTTCTTT | CASSPGTGYMNTEAFF
TRBJ2-3 | TRBD1 | TRBV11-2 | . | TGTGCCAGCAGCTTTTTTAGGGGGCCGTTAGATACGCAGTATTTT | CASSFFRGPLDTQYF
TRBJ2-3 | TRBD2 | TRBV7-2 | . | TGTGCCAGCAGCTTAGTACGCGCTAGCGGGGGGGAGGGAGATACGCAGTATTTT | CASSLVRASGGEGDTQYF
TRBJ2-3 | . | TRBV11-3 | . | TGTGCCAGCCTGGGGTCAACAGATACGCAGTATTTT | CASLGSTDTQYF
TRBJ2-4 | . | TRBV6-8 | . | TGTGCCAGCAAATTCTACGGGAGAATGTCCAAAAACATTCAGTACTTC | CASKFYGRMSKNIQYF
TRBJ1-1 | TRBD1 | TRBV5-1 | many | TGCGCCAGCACCACTCTACAGGGGGCGCGCACTGAAGCTTTCTTT | CASTTLQGARTEAFF
TRBJ1-2 | TRBD1 | TRBV27 | once | TGTGCCAGCACCCCGGGGTCCGGGACAGGGGGCCGCTATGGCTACACCTTC | CASTPGSGTGGRYGYTF
TRBJ1-6 | . | TRBV20-1 | many | TGCAGTGCTAGGGCCCAGGGCAGGTATAATTCACCCCTCCACTTT | CSARAQGRYNSPLHF
TRBJ1-3 | . | TRBV11-3 | many | TGTGCCAGCAGCTTGACCTTCTCTGGAAACACCATATATTTT | CASSLTFSGNTIYF
TRBJ2-7 | TRBD2 | TRBV28 | . | TGTGCCAGCGCTCGAGGGCTAGCGGGAGTTCACGAGCAGTACTTC | CASARGLAGVHEQYF
TRBJ2-7 | TRBD2 | TRBV9 | many | TGTGCCAGCAGCGGGGGACTAGCGGGAGCGGGCGAGCAGTACTTC | CASSGGLAGAGEQYF
TRBJ1-2 | . | TRBV5-6 | few | TGTGCCAGCAGCTTGGGGCTGGGGAAAACAGGCGGCTACACCTTC | CASSLGLGKTGGYTF
TRBJ2-7 | . | TRBV28 | . | TGTGCCAGCAGTTCTCCCGGTGGACGGTCAAGCTCCTACGAGCAGTACTTC | CASSSPGGRSSSYEQYF
TRBJ2-3 | . | TRBV15 | . | TGTGCCTTCAACAGGTCTAGCACAGATACGCAGTATTTT | CAFNRSSTDTQYF
TRBJ2-5 | TRBD2 | TRBV7-2 | many | TGTGCCAGCAGCTTAGGGACTAGCGGGAGAAGGTTGGGAGAGACCCAGTACTTC | CASSLGTSGRRLGETQYF
TRBJ1-2 | TRBD1 | TRBV7-9 | few | TGTGCCAGCAGCCAAGACAGGGCGCTCTATGGCTACACCTTC | CASSQDRALYGYTF
TRBJ2-7 | . | TRBV10-3 | many | TGTGCCATCAGTGAGTCCTCGGGACTCCGCCGCGACGAGCAGTACTTC | CAISESSGLRRDEQYF
TRBJ2-3 | TRBD1 | TRBV2 | . | TGTGCCAGCAGTTTTACAGGGGGCGGAGCAGATACGCAGTATTTT | CASSFTGGGADTQYF
TRBJ2-5 | TRBD1 | TRBV3-1 | many | TGTGCCAGCAGCCAAGAGCCACAGGGGGCGTGGGAGACCCAGTACTTC | CASSQEPQGAWETQYF
TRBJ1-5 | . | TRBV7-9 | many | TGTGCCAGCAGCTCCGACTATCAGCCCCAGCATTTT | CASSSDYQPQHF
TRBJ2-1 | . | TRBV18 | many | TGTGCCAGCTCGGCAGGGGTTGAGCAGTTCTTC | CASSAGVEQFF
TRBJ1-5 | . | TRBV19 | . | TGTGCCAGTAGTATGGTGTCGGGGCCCAATCAGCCCCAGCATTTT | CASSMVSGPNQPQHF
TRBJ1-6 | . | TRBV9 | few | TGTGCCAGCAGCGCTCGGGATTATAATTCACCCCTCCACTTT | CASSARDYNSPLHF
TRBJ2-3 | . | TRBV3-1 | many | TGTGCCAGCAGCCAATTTTCAGTGTCAGTAGTGACAGATACGCAGTATTTT | CASSQFSVSVVTDTQYF
TRBJ2-1 | . | TRBV12-3/TRBV12-4 | many | TGTGCCAGCAGTTTAGCGGGAGTTACCAATGAGCAGTTCTTC | CASSLAGVTNEQFF